This TCR beta chain was found in a study of blood T cell repertoires in COVID-19. Overall study context: From T cells, B-cell-depleted T cells, or PBMCs came the material, which was cDNA or gDNA.

Per the original methods: Reference gene primer amplification gave nucleated cell count estimates. The protocol was immunoSEQ multiplex PCR, while the TCRdb copy is restricted to in-frame clones and leaves out a portion. Clone size and V and J calls were adopted from that table, with D and trimming inferred from the DNA. Of about 80,000 clones in the sample, more than 60% were seen once. This sequence originates from a human donor in a cohort sampled during active COVID-19. The sample was peripheral blood.

This chain's CDR3 is CAITQRGGAGADTQYF. The CDR3 bases are TGTGCCATCACACAAAGGGGCGGGGCGGGGGCAGATACGCAGTATTTT. The genes are TRBV10-3 and TRBJ2-3, with 7 bases that match TRBD2. Germline CDR1 ENHRY, CDR2 SYGVKD. V was clipped by 7 bases and J by 4 bases; unmatched bases: 14. There are 16 residues in the CDR3.